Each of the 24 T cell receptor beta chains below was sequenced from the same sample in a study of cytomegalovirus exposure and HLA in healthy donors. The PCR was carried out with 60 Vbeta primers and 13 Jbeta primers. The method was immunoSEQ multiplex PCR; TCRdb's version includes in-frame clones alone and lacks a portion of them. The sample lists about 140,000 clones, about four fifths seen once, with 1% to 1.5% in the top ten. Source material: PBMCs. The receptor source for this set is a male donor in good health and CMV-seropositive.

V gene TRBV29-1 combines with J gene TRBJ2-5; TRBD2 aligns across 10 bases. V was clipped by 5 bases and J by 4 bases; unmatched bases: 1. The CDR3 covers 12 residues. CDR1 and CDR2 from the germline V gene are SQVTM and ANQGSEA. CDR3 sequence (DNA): TGCAGCGTTAGCGGGGGGGCAGAGACCCAGTACTTC. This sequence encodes CSVSGGAETQYF.

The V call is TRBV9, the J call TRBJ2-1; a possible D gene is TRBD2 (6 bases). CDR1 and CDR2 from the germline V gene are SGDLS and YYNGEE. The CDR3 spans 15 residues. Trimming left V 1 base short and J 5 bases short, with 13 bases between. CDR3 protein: CASSVLVGGNNEQFF. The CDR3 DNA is TGTGCCAGCAGCGTACTAGTGGGGGGAAACAATGAGCAGTTCTTC.

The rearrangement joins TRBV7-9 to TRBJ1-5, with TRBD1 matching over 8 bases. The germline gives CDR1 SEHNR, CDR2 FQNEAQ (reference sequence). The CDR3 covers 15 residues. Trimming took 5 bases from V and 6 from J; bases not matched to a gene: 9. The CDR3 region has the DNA TGTGCCAGCAGCGCAGGGGGCAGGGGTGGTCAGCCCCAGCATTTT. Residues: CASSAGGRGGQPQHF.

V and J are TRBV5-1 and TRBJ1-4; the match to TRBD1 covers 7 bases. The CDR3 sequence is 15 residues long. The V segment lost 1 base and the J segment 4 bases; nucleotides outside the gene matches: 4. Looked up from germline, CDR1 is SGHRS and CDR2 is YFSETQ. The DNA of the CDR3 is TGCGCCAGCAGCTTGATGGGACAGCGTAATGAAAAACTGTTTTTT. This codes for CASSLMGQRNEKLFF. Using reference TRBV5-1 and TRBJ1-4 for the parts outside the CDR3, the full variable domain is KAGVTQTPRYLIKTRGQQVTLSCSPISGHRSVSWYQQTPGQGLQFLFEYFSETQRNKGNFPGRFSGRQFSNSRSEMNVSTLELGDSALYLCASSLMGQRNEKLFFGSGTQLSVL.

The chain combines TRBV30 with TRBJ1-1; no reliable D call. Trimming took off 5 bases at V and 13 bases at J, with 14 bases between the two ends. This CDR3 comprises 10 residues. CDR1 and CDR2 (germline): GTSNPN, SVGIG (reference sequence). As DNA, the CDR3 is TGTGCCTGGGCGACACTGAAGCTTTTCTTT. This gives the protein CAWATLKLFF. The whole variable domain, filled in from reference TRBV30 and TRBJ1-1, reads SQTIHQWPATLVQPVGSPLSLECTVEGTSNPNLYWYRQAAGRGLQLLFYSVGIGQISSEVPQNLSASRPQDRQFILSSKKLLLSDSGFYLCAWATLKLFFGQGTRLTVV.

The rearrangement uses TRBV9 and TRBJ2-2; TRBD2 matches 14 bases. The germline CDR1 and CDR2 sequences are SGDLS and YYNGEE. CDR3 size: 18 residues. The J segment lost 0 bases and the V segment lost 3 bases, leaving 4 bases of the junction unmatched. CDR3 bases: TGTGCCAGCAGCGCCTGGACTAGCGGGGGGACGAACACCGGGGAGCTGTTTTTT. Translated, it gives CASSAWTSGGTNTGELFF. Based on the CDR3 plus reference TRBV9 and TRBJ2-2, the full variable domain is DSGVTQTPKHLITATGQRVTLRCSPRSGDLSVYWYQQSLDQGLQFLIQYYNGEERAKGNILERFSAQQFPDLHSELNLSSLELGDSALYFCASSAWTSGGTNTGELFFGEGSRLTVL.

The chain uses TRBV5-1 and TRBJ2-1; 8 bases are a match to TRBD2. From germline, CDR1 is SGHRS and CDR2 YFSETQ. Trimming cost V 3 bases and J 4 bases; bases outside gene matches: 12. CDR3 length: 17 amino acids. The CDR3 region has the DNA TGCGCCAGCAGCTGGGCTGGGAGTAGCGGGGTATACAATGAGCAGTTCTTC. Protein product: CASSWAGSSGVYNEQFF.

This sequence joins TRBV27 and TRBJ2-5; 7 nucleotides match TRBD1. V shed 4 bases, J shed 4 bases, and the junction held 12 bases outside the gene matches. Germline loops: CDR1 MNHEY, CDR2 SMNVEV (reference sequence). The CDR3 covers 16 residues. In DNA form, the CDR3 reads TGTGCCAGCAGTTCCGGGACAGCGCCTAGGGGAGAGACCCAGTACTTC. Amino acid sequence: CASSSGTAPRGETQYF.

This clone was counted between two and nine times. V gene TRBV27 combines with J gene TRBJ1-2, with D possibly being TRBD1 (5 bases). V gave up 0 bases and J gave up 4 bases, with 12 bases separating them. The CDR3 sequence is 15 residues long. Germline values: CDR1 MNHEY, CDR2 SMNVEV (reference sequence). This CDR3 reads CASSLSQGPGYGYTF. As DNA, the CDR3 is TGTGCCAGCAGTTTATCCCAGGGTCCGGGCTATGGCTACACCTTC.

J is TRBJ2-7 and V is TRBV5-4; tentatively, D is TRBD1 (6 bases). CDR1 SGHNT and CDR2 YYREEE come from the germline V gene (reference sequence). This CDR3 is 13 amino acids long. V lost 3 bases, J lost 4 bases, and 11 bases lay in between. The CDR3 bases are TGTGCCAGCAGCTGGGCAGGGGAATACGAGCAGTACTTC. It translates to CASSWAGEYEQYF.

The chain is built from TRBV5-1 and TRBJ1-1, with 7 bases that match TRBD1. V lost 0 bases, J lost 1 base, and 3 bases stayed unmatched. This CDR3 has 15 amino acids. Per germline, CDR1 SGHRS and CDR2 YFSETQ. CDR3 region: CASSLGGTANTEAFF. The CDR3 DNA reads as TGCGCCAGCAGCTTGGGGGGGACAGCGAACACTGAAGCTTTCTTT.

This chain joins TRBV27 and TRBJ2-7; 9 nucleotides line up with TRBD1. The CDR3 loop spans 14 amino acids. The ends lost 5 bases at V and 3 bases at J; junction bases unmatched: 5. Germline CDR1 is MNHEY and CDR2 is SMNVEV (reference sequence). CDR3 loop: CASSPRQGGYEQYF. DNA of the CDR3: TGTGCCAGCAGTCCACGACAGGGGGGCTACGAGCAGTACTTC.

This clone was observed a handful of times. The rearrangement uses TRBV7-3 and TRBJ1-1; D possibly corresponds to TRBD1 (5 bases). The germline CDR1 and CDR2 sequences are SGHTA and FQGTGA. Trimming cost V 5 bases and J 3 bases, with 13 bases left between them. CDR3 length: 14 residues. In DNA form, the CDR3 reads TGTGCCAGCAGCCCGATCGGGGGAGACACTGAAGCTTTCTTT. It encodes CASSPIGGDTEAFF.

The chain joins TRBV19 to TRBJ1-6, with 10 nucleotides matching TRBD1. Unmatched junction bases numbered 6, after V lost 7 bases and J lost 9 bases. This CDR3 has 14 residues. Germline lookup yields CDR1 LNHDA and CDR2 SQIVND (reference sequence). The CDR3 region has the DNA TGTGCCAGTAATTCCGGGACAGGGGTTTCACCCCTCCACTTT. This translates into CASNSGTGVSPLHF.

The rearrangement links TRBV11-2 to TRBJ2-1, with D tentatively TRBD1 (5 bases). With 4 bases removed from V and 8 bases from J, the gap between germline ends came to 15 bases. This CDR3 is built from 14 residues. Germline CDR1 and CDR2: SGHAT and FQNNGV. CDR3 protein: CASSSRQLVDEQFF. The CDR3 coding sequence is TGTGCCAGCAGCTCAAGACAGTTAGTGGATGAGCAGTTCTTC.

The CDR3 here is CASSYGLAMAYEQYF. DNA of the CDR3: TGTGCCAGCAGTTACGGACTAGCCATGGCCTACGAGCAGTACTTC. The chain couples TRBV6-5 to TRBJ2-7; 8 bases align to TRBD2. The trim removed 2 bases at V and 2 bases at J, leaving 5 bases unmatched. The germline gives CDR1 MNHEY, CDR2 SVGAGI. The CDR3 runs to 15 residues.

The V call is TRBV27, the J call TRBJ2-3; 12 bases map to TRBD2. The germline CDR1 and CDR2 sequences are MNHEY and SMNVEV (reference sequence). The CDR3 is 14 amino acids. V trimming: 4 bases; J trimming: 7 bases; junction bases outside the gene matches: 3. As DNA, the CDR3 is TGTGCCAGCAGTTCGCTAGCGGGAGGGTATACGCAGTATTTT. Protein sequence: CASSSLAGGYTQYF.

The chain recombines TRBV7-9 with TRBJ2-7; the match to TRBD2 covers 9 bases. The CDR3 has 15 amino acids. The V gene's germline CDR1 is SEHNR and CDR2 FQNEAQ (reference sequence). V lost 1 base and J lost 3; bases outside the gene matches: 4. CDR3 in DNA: TGTGCCAGCAGCTTAGGTCTAGCGGGATTCTACGAGCAGTACTTC. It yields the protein CASSLGLAGFYEQYF.

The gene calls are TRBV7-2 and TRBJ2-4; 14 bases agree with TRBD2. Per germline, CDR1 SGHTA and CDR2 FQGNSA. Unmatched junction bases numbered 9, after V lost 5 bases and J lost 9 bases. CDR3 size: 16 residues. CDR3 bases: TGTGCCAGCAGCGCCGGGACTAGCGGGAGTATCGGCATTCAGTACTTC. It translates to CASSAGTSGSIGIQYF.

For the CDR3, the DNA is TGTGCCAGCAGCCTCGAACAGGGCAACACCGGGGAGCTGTTTTTT. Encoded protein: CASSLEQGNTGELFF. The chain carries TRBV7-9 and TRBJ2-2; possibly TRBD1 for D (6 bases). Germline lookup yields CDR1 SEHNR and CDR2 FQNEAQ (reference sequence). Trimming pared 5 bases from V and 2 bases from J, leaving 12 bases between. CDR3 length: 15 amino acids.

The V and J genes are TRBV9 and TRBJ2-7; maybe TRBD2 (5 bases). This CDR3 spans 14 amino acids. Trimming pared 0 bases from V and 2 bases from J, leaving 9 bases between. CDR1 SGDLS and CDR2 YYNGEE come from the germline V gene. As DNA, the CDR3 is TGTGCCAGCAGCGTAGGACTATCAGCCTACGAGCAGTACTTC. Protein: CASSVGLSAYEQYF.

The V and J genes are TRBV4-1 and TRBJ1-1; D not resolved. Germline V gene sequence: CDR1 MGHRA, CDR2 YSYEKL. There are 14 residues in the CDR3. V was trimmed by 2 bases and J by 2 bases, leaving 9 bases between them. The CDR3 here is CASSQRQVNTEAFF. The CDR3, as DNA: TGCGCCAGCAGCCAACGGCAGGTTAACACTGAAGCTTTCTTT.

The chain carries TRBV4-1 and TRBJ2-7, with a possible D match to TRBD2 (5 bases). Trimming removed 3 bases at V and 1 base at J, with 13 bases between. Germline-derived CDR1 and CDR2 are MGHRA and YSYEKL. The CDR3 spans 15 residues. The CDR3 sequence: CASSQTRTGSYEQYF. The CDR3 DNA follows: TGCGCCAGCAGCCAGACCAGAACGGGATCCTACGAGCAGTACTTC.

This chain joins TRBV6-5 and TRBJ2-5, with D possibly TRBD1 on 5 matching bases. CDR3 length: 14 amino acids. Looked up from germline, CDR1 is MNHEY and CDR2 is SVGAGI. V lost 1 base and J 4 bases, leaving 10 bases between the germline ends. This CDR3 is CASSYLGVGETQYF. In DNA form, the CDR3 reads TGTGCCAGCAGTTACTTAGGGGTCGGAGAGACCCAGTACTTC.